This T cell receptor beta chain came from a study of graft-versus-host responses after intestinal transplantation. In the case of this clone: The same CDR3 also results from other DNA sequences found in this sample.

V lost 2 bases and J lost 0; bases outside the gene matches: 11. Germline lookup yields CDR1 SGHRS and CDR2 YFSETQ. This CDR3 has 19 amino acids. Some clones are missing from TCRdb's copy, which holds only in-frame ones; the method was immunoSEQ multiplex PCR. The repertoire holds 4,000 to 6,000 clones, with roughly 27% as singletons. The source material was alloreactive CD4+ T cells from a mixed lymphocyte reaction culture, sampled before transplantation. Subset described: CFSE-low proliferating T cells sorted from approximately six-day pre-transplant mixed lymphocyte reaction (GvH or HvG direction). This clonotype originated in a human patient who was an organ donor for intestinal transplantation. This chain uses TRBV5-1 with TRBJ1-5, with 10 nucleotides matching TRBD1. The DNA of the CDR3 is TGCGCCAGCAGCTTTTTTGGCGGGACAGGGGACTTTAGCAATCAGCCCCAGCATTTT. It specifies CASSFFGGTGDFSNQPQHF.